This section outlines one TCR beta chain sequence together with its context. What it recognizes is unknown. Described treatment: about 20 received Ad26.COV2.S at low or high dose, single or two shots; about 5 received placebo; per-sample allocation not given. Day 63 after the first injection of vaccine or placebo was the sampling time. The data derive from a study of Ad26.COV2.S vaccination and SARS-CoV-2 variants. Data came from immunoSEQ multiplex PCR; TCRdb stores just in-frame clones and leaves some out. The table records roughly 460,000 clones, roughly nine tenths of them present only once. Study-wide results and limits: Whether participants received vaccine or placebo, their non-spike TCR breadth was similar.

The clonotype originates from a person between 18 and 59 years old who received the Ad26.COV2.S COVID-19 vaccine or a placebo. Sequenced material: peripheral blood, taken in a trial of Ad26.COV2.S vaccine versus placebo.

CDR3 region: CALNRGRNTIYF. DNA of the CDR3: TGTGCCTTGAACAGGGGGAGAAACACCATATATTTT. The genes are TRBV24-1 and TRBJ1-3; 8 bases align to TRBD1. The CDR3 length is 12 residues. In germline, CDR1 is KGHDR, CDR2 SFDVKD. Germline trimming cut 12 bases from V and 5 bases from J; bases unmatched to any gene: 5.